One sample yielded the 16 T cell receptor beta chains listed below, sequenced in a study of T cells after posttransplantation cyclophosphamide. TCRdb's copy holds only in-frame clones and misses some; the assay was immunoSEQ multiplex PCR. Observed in the sample are about 40,000 clones, none of them singletons. The sequencing input was PBMCs. The receptors here all came from a man aged 25 to 45 in good health and a related stem cell transplant donor.

This clone was detected ten times or more. The CDR3 loop reads CASSYAGTGANQPQHF. In DNA, the CDR3 is TGTGCCAGCAGCTATGCGGGGACAGGGGCCAATCAGCCCCAGCATTTT. This chain links TRBV5-6 with TRBJ1-5, with TRBD1 matching 10 bases. Trimming removed 3 bases from V and 3 bases from J; junction bases left unmatched: 6. The CDR3 is 16 residues long. The germline CDR1 and CDR2 sequences are SGHDT and YYEEEE. The variable domain in full, with the rest retrieved from reference TRBV5-6 and TRBJ1-5, is DAGVTQSPTHLIKTRGQQVTLRCSPKSGHDTVSWYQQALGQGPQFIFQYYEEEERQRGNFPDRFSGHQFPNYSSELNVNALLLGDSALYLCASSYAGTGANQPQHFGDGTRLSIL.

This clone came up many times. The chain couples TRBV10-3 to TRBJ1-1; D remains ambiguous. The CDR3 extends over 12 amino acids. Germline V gene lookup returns CDR1 ENHRY and CDR2 SYGVKD. V shed 3 bases and J shed 0 bases, with 2 bases lying between them. The CDR3, as DNA: TGTGCCATCAGTGACATGAACACTGAAGCTTTCTTT. The encoded protein is CAISDMNTEAFF.

This clone was recorded at least ten times. The V and J genes are TRBV6-1 and TRBJ1-1; no clear D gene. The CDR3 length is 13 residues. Trimming took off 7 bases at V and 0 bases at J, with 9 bases between the two ends. The germline V gene encodes CDR1 MNHNS and CDR2 SASEGT. The CDR3 region has the DNA TGTGCCAGCAAAGCCGTAGTGAACACTGAAGCTTTCTTT. It translates to CASKAVVNTEAFF.

This clone was detected ten times or more. V is TRBV4-1 and J is TRBJ2-1; possibly TRBD2 for D (6 bases). Trimming took off 0 bases at V and 7 bases at J, with 19 bases between the two ends. Germline V gene data show CDR1 as MGHRA and CDR2 as YSYEKL. The CDR3 has 17 residues. DNA for the CDR3: TGCGCCAGCAGCCAAGACTTATCCGGGACTGCACCGAATGAGCAGTTCTTC. Amino acid sequence: CASSQDLSGTAPNEQFF.

This clone occurred many times. The rearrangement joins TRBV4-1 to TRBJ2-2, with 7 bases that match TRBD1. Per the germline V gene, CDR1 is MGHRA and CDR2 is YSYEKL. The CDR3 sequence is 16 residues long. The V segment lost 2 bases and the J segment 3 bases; nucleotides outside the gene matches: 6. CDR3 DNA: TGCGCCAGCAGCCAATACTCGACAGGGTACACCGGGGAGCTGTTTTTT. It encodes CASSQYSTGYTGELFF.

This clone was recorded many times. The chain couples TRBV5-5 to TRBJ2-7, with 8 bases fitting TRBD2. This CDR3 contains 15 residues. The J segment lost 3 bases and the V segment lost 1 base, leaving 6 bases of the junction unmatched. Germline CDR1 reads SGHKS; CDR2 reads YYEKEE (reference sequence). CDR3 loop: CASSLTSGTIYEQYF. For the CDR3, the DNA is TGTGCCAGCAGCTTGACTAGCGGAACAATCTACGAGCAGTACTTC.

This clone was counted many times. This chain connects TRBV6-1 to TRBJ1-4; D might be TRBD1 (6 bases). This CDR3 has 14 amino acids. V lost 6 bases and J lost 5, with 13 bases in between. Germline CDR1 and CDR2: MNHNS and SASEGT. The chain's CDR3 is CASRDRTKNEKLFF. The CDR3, as DNA: TGTGCCAGCAGGGACAGAACCAAAAATGAAAAACTGTTTTTT.

This clone is classed as medium-sized. This sequence joins TRBV10-3 and TRBJ1-4; no definite D call. The germline V gene encodes CDR1 ENHRY and CDR2 SYGVKD. V was clipped by 6 bases and J by 6 bases, with 8 bases between them. The CDR3 totals 12 residues. CDR3 in DNA: TGTGCCATCAGCGGGGAGGATGAAAAACTGTTTTTT. Protein: CAISGEDEKLFF.

This clone showed up many times. This chain joins TRBV5-1 and TRBJ1-4; the match to TRBD1 covers 7 bases. The CDR3 is made up of 13 amino acids. CDR1 is SGHRS, CDR2 YFSETQ, per germline. The V gene end was trimmed by 0 bases and the J gene end by 8 bases; junction bases not matched to a gene: 1. CDR3 protein: CASSLAGGEKLFF. Here the CDR3 DNA reads TGCGCCAGCAGCTTGGCAGGGGGGGAAAAACTGTTTTTT.

In its sample, this clone was seen many times. The chain employs TRBV18 and TRBJ2-1; 9 bases are a match to TRBD2. V lost 1 base, J lost 1 base, and 5 bases stayed unmatched. The V gene's germline CDR1 is KGHSH and CDR2 LQKENI. The CDR3 runs to 17 residues. CDR3 loop: CASSPLQRGDSYNEQFF. CDR3 nucleotide sequence: TGTGCCAGCTCACCACTACAGCGGGGGGATTCCTACAATGAGCAGTTCTTC.

This clone was detected many times. The V call is TRBV5-1, the J call TRBJ2-7, with a tentative D call TRBD1 (5 bases). The V gene's germline CDR1 is SGHRS and CDR2 YFSETQ. V gave up 0 bases and J gave up 3 bases, with 7 bases separating them. This CDR3 has 13 amino acids. Here the CDR3 reads CASSLEQGYEQYF. The DNA of the CDR3 is TGCGCCAGCAGCTTGGAGCAGGGCTACGAGCAGTACTTC.

The V and J genes are TRBV11-2 and TRBJ2-7, with 7 bases lining up with TRBD1. Germline CDR1 is SGHAT and CDR2 is FQNNGV. With V trimmed by 3 bases and J by 2 bases, 16 bases remained unmatched. The CDR3 extends over 18 amino acids. In DNA form, the CDR3 reads TGTGCCAGCAGCTTCCCCGGACAGGAAAGGCGTCGGACCTACGAGCAGTACTTC. Protein sequence: CASSFPGQERRRTYEQYF.

This clone was recorded many times. V usage is TRBV7-2 and J usage is TRBJ2-5, with D perhaps TRBD2 (6 bases). Germline V gene data show CDR1 as SGHTA and CDR2 as FQGNSA. This CDR3 contains 15 residues. V lost 1 base to trimming and J lost 1 base, with 10 bases between them. CDR3 coding DNA: TGTGCCAGCAGCTTAGAGGCGGGGCGCCAAGAGACCCAGTACTTC. It encodes CASSLEAGRQETQYF.

This clone was seen repeatedly, ten times or more. The rearrangement links TRBV5-6 to TRBJ1-6, with TRBD1 as a possible D gene (6 bases). V lost 5 bases and J lost 11, with 20 bases in between. The CDR3 contains 15 residues. Germline V lookup: CDR1 SGHDT, CDR2 YYEEEE. The CDR3 DNA reads TGTGCCAGCAGTTACTCTACAGGGAGAGTCCCACCCCTCCACTTT. It specifies CASSYSTGRVPPLHF.

This clone was recorded at least ten times. J is TRBJ1-1 and V is TRBV6-5, with TRBD1 matching 7 bases. The CDR3 loop spans 13 amino acids. In germline, CDR1 is MNHEY, CDR2 SVGAGI. V dropped 5 bases and J dropped 2; count of bases not matched to a gene: 2. The CDR3 sequence is CASSRTGNTEAFF. For the CDR3, the DNA is TGTGCCAGCAGTCGGACAGGTAACACTGAAGCTTTCTTT.

This chain connects TRBV6-5 to TRBJ2-5; 8 bases match TRBD1. This CDR3 is built from 15 residues. V lost 6 bases and J lost 5; bases outside the gene matches: 11. Germline V gene sequence: CDR1 MNHEY, CDR2 SVGAGI. CDR3 bases: TGTGCCAGCAGCTCGGACAGGGTGTTTATGGAGACCCAGTACTTC. Its protein product is CASSSDRVFMETQYF.